The source of this TCR beta chain is a study of CD8 T cells in Susac syndrome. For the study at large: There were five or six sequenced Susac syndrome patients with active disease and roughly 8 in remission.

Roughly 0.45 to 1 ug RNA was reverse transcribed with random hexamers. TCRdb re-called the immunoSEQ multiplex PCR reads through MiXCR, storing one row per CDR3 protein. The profile covers about 170,000 distinct CDR3 sequences, with about 96% appearing a single time and less than 0.15% taken by the ten largest. The CD8+ and CD4+ T cells were isolated magnetically using a negative isolation approach, whereas the TEMRA cells were enriched by FACS. This CDR3 is built from 16 residues. J was trimmed by 3 bases and V by 5 bases; bases with no gene match: 10. The germline gives CDR1 MNHEY, CDR2 SMNVEV (reference sequence).

This rearrangement joins TRBV27 to TRBJ2-1, with 7 positions matching TRBD1. The sample was CD4+ T cells from PBMCs. The clonotype was recovered from a human donor with Susac syndrome. The CDR3 region has the DNA TGTGCCAGCAGTGGCTCCGGGACAGAGAACTACAATGAGCAGTTCTTC. Translation gives CASSGSGTENYNEQFF.